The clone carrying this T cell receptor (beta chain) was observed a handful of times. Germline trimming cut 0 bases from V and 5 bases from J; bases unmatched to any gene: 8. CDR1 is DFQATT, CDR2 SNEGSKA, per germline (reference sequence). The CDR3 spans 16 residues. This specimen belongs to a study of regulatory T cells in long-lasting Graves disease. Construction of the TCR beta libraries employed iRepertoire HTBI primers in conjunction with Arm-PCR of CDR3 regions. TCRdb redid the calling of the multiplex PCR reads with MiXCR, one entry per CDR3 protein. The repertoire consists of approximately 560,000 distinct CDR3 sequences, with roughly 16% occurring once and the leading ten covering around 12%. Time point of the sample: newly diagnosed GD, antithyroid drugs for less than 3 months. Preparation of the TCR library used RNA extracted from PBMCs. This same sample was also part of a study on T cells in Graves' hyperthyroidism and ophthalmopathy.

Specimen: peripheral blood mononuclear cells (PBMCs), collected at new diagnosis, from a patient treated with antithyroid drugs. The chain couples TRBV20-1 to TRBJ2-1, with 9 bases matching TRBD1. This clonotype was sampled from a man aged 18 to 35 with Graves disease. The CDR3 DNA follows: TGCAGTGCTAGAGATTGGGCGAGACAGGGGGACAATGAGCAGTTCTTC. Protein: CSARDWARQGDNEQFF.